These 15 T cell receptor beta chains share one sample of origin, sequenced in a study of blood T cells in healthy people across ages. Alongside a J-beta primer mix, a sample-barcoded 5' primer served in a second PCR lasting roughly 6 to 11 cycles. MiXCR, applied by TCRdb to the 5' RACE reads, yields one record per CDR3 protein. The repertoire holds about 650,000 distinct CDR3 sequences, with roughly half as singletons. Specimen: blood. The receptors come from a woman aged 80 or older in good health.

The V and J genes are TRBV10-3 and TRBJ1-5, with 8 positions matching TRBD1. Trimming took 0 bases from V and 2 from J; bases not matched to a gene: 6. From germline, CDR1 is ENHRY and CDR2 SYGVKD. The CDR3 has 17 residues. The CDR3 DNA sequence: TGTGCCATCAGTGAGTCCCAGGGGGCGCGAGGCAATCAGCCCCAGCATTTT. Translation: CAISESQGARGNQPQHF.

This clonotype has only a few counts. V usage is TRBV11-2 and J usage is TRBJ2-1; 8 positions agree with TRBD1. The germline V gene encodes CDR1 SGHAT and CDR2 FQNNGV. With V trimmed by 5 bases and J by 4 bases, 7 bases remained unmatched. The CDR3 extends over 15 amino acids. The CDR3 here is CASSRAGGGYNEQFF. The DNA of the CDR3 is TGTGCCAGCAGCCGTGCAGGGGGCGGGTACAATGAGCAGTTCTTC.

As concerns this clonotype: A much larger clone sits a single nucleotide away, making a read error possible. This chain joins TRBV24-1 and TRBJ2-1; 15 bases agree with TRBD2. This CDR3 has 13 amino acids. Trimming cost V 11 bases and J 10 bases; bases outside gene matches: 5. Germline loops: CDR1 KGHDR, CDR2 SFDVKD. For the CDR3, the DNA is TGTGCCATCGAGGGACTAGCGGGAGGCGAGCAGTTCTTC. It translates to CAIEGLAGGEQFF.

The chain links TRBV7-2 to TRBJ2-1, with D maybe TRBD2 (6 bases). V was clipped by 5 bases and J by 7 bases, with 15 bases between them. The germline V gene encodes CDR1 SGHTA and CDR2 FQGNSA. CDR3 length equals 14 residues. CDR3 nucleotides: TGTGCCAGCAGCGTATGGAGGGCCGAAAATGAGCAGTTCTTC. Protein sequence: CASSVWRAENEQFF.

CDR3 residues: CASSPGQGGIDEQFF. The DNA for the CDR3 is TGTGCCAGCAGCCCCGGACAGGGTGGGATCGATGAGCAGTTCTTC. The chain employs TRBV12-3 or TRBV12-4 and TRBJ2-1, with TRBD1 matching over 8 bases. This CDR3 contains 15 residues. Trimming cost V 6 bases and J 8 bases; bases outside gene matches: 12.

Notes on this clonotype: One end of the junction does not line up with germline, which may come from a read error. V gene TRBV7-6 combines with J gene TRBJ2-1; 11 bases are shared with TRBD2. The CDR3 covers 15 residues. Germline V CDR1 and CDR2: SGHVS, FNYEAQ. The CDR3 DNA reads TGTGCCGGCAGTCGAACTAGCGGGGGCTACAATGAGCAGTTCTTC. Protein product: CAGSRTSGGYNEQFF.

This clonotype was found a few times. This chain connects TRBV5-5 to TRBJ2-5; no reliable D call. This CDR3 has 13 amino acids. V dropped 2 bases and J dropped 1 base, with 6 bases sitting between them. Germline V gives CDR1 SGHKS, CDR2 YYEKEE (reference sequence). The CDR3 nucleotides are TGTGCCAGCAGCTTCCAGTCCCAAGAGACCCAGTACTTC. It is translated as CASSFQSQETQYF.

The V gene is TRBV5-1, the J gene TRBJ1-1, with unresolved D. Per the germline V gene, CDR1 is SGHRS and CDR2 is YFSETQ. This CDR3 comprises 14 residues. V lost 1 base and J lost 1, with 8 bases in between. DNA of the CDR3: TGCGCCAGCAGCTTGTGGCAGGAGAACACTGAAGCTTTCTTT. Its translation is CASSLWQENTEAFF.

CDR3 DNA: TGCGCCAGCAGCCCTGGACAGTCTTCCGCAGATACGCAGTATTTT. Translation gives CASSPGQSSADTQYF. The chain links TRBV5-1 to TRBJ2-3; TRBD1 might be the D (6 bases). Trimming took off 4 bases at V and 4 bases at J, with 16 bases between the two ends. Germline V gene sequence: CDR1 SGHRS, CDR2 YFSETQ. This CDR3 spans 15 amino acids.

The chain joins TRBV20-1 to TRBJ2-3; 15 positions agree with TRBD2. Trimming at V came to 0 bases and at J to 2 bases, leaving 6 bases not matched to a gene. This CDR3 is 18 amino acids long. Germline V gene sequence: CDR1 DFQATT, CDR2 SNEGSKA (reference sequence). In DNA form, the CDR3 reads TGCAGTGCTAGAGAGTGGGGACTAGCGGGGGGTCACACAGATACGCAGTATTTT. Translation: CSAREWGLAGGHTDTQYF.

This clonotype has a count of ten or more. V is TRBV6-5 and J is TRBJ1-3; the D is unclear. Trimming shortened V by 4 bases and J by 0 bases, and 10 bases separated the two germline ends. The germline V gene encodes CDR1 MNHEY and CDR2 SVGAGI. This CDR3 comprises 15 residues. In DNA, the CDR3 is TGTGCCAGCAGTTTTGGCGGCCTCTCTGGAAACACCATATATTTT. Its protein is CASSFGGLSGNTIYF.

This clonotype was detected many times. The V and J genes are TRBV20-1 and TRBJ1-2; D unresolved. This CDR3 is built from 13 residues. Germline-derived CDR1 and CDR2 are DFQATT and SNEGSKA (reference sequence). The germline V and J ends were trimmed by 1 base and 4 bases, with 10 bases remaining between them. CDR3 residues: CSARVDPGYGYTF. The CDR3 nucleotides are TGCAGTGCTAGAGTAGATCCCGGCTATGGCTACACCTTC.

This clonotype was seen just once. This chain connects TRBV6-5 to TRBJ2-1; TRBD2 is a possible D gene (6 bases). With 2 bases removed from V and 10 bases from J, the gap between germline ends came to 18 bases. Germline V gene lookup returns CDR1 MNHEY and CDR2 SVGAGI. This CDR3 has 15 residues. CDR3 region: CASSYGTGPEGEQFF. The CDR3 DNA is TGTGCCAGCAGTTACGGGACGGGTCCGGAGGGAGAGCAGTTCTTC.

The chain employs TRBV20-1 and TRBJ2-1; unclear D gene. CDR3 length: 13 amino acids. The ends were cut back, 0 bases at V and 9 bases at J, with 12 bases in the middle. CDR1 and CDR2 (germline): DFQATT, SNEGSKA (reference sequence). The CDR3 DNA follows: TGCAGTGCTAGAGATCCCCTCGTTAGTGAGCAGTTCTTC. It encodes CSARDPLVSEQFF.

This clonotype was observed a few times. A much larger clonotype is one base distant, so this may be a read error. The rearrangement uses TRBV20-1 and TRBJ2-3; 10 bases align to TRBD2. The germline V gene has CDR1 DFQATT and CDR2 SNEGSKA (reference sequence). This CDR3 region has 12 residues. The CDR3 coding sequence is TGCGGCGGTACTAGCGGGGTAGATACGCAGTATTTT. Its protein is CGGTSGVDTQYF.